The clone carrying this TCR beta chain was seen only once. Antigen unknown. This entry belongs to a study of cytomegalovirus exposure and HLA in healthy donors. Study-level points and caveats: Whilst most TCR sequences proved rare, a subset of public TCRs occurred across many donors.

TCRdb's copy holds only in-frame clones and misses some; the assay was immunoSEQ multiplex PCR. The data show fewer than 350,000 clones, approximately 90% seen once. Trimming removed 4 bases from V and 3 bases from J, with 3 bases in between. CDR1 is LNHNV, CDR2 YYDKDF, per germline (reference sequence). The CDR3 spans 12 residues. This clonotype was sampled from a young woman in good health and CMV-seronegative. The sequencing sample was made of PBMCs. J is TRBJ2-2 and V is TRBV15; D unresolved. CDR3: CATSTYTGELFF. CDR3 DNA sequence: TGTGCCACCAGCACTTACACCGGGGAGCTGTTTTTT.